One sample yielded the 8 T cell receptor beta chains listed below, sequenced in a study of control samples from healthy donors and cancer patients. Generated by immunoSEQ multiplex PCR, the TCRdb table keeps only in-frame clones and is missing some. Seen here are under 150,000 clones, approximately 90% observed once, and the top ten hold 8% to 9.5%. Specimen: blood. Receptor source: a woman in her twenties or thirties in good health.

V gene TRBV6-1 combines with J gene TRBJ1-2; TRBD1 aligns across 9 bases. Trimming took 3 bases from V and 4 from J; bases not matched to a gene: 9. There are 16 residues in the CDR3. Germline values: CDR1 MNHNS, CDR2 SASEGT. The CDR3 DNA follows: TGTGCCAGCAGTGATAGGCGGGGACAGGGTCTCTATGGCTACACCTTC. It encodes CASSDRRGQGLYGYTF.

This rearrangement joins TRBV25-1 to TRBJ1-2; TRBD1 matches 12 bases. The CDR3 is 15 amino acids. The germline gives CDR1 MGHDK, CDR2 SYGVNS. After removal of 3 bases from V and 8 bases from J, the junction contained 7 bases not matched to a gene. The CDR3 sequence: CASSDAGTGGGGYTF. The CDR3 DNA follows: TGTGCCAGCAGTGATGCCGGGACAGGGGGCGGAGGCTACACCTTC.

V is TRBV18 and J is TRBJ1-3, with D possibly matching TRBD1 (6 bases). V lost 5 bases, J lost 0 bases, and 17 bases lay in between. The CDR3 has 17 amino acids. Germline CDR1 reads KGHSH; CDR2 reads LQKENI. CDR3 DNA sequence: TGTGCCAGCTCATCAAAGAGGGGACAAAGCTCTGGAAACACCATATATTTT. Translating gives CASSSKRGQSSGNTIYF.

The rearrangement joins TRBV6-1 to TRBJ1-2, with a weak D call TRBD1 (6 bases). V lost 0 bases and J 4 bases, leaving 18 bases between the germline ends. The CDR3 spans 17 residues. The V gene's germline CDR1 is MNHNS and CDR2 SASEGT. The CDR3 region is CASSEAPVGASGYGYTF. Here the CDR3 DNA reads TGTGCCAGCAGTGAAGCGCCTGTGGGGGCATCGGGCTATGGCTACACCTTC.

The CDR3 region is CASSIGRVNTEAFF. Here the CDR3 DNA reads TGTGCCAGTAGTATAGGTAGGGTGAACACTGAAGCTTTCTTT. The V call is TRBV19, the J call TRBJ1-1, with D unclear. Germline V gene lookup returns CDR1 LNHDA and CDR2 SQIVND (reference sequence). V lost 1 base and J lost 0, with 6 bases in between. There are 14 residues in the CDR3. Drawing the rest from reference TRBV19 and TRBJ1-1, the complete variable domain is DGGITQSPKYLFRKEGQNVTLSCEQNLNHDAMYWYRQDPGQGLRLIYYSQIVNDFQKGDIAEGYSVSREKKESFPLTVTSAQKNPTAFYLCASSIGRVNTEAFFGQGTRLTVV.

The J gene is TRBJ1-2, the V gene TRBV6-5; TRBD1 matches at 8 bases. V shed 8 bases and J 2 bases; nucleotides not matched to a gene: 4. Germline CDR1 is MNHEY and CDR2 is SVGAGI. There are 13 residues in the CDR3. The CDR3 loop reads CASRTGQNYGYTF. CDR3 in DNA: TGTGCCAGCCGGACAGGGCAGAACTATGGCTACACCTTC.

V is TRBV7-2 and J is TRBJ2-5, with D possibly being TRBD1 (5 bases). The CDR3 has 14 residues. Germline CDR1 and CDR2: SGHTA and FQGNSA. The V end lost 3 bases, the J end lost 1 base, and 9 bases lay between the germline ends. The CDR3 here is CASSFDRFQETQYF. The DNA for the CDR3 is TGTGCCAGCAGCTTCGACAGATTCCAAGAGACCCAGTACTTC.

The CDR3 is CASSQRSPQEEKLFF. The CDR3 DNA reads as TGTGCCAGCAGCCAAAGGAGCCCCCAGGAGGAAAAACTGTTTTTT. The J gene is TRBJ1-4, the V gene TRBV3-1 (or the pseudogene TRBV3-2), with D unresolved. Germline CDR1 reads LGHDT; CDR2 reads YNNKEL (reference sequence). V was trimmed by 2 bases and J by 8 bases, leaving 15 bases between them. This CDR3 comprises 15 residues.